The 12 T cell receptor beta chains below were found in one sample sequenced in a study of STAT5B mutations in CD4+ large granular lymphocyte leukemia (dated by TCRdb to about 2022). The library was prepared using the immunoSEQ multiplex PCR assay. TCRdb re-hosts the immuneACCESS table, in-frame sequences only. Its copies lack some clones; in the studies checked, an unresolved V gene accounts for under half of them, and the cause for the rest is not known. The sample yields 15,000 to 20,000 clones; around 84% were counted once. The ten top clones hold approximately 13% of the sample. Material for sequencing was CD4+ T cells from blood buffy coats. The receptors come from a human donor in good health.

This clone occurred once. This sequence joins TRBV2 and TRBJ1-5; D is uncertain. Trimming stripped 4 bases from V and 0 bases from J, with 7 bases between. CDR3 length: 14 amino acids. The germline CDR1 and CDR2 sequences are SNHLY and FYNNEI. The CDR3 sequence: CASSGGYSNQPQHF. CDR3 nucleotide sequence: TGTGCCAGCAGTGGCGGCTATAGCAATCAGCCCCAGCATTTT.

Details on this clone: The sample has other DNA sequences that encode this CDR3 too. The chain has TRBV30 and TRBJ2-7; possible D gene TRBD1, 6 bases. Deletions cut 1 base from V and 4 bases from J, with 8 bases between. Germline V gene lookup returns CDR1 GTSNPN and CDR2 SVGIG (reference sequence). The CDR3 runs 12 residues. The CDR3 region is CAWSDRGYEQYF. The CDR3 region has the DNA TGTGCCTGGAGTGATAGGGGGTACGAGCAGTACTTC.

CDR3 sequence: CASSPLAAVYEQYF. CDR3 bases: TGTGCCAGCAGCCCCTTAGCCGCGGTCTACGAGCAGTACTTC. V gene TRBV7-9 combines with J gene TRBJ2-7; D call uncertain. The CDR3 is made up of 14 amino acids. CDR1 is SEHNR and CDR2 is FQNEAQ in the germline V gene (reference sequence). V gave up 5 bases and J gave up 3 bases, with 14 bases separating them.

The genes are TRBV6-6 and TRBJ2-2; no firm D call. Per the germline V gene, CDR1 is MNHNY and CDR2 is SVGAGI (reference sequence). The ends were cut back, 4 bases at V and 12 bases at J, with 15 bases in the middle. There are 13 residues in the CDR3. This CDR3 reads CASSSTETGKLFF. DNA of the CDR3: TGTGCCAGCAGTTCGACTGAGACCGGCAAGCTGTTTTTT.

V and J are TRBV30 and TRBJ1-5; maybe TRBD1 (5 bases). CDR1 and CDR2 (germline): GTSNPN, SVGIG (reference sequence). This CDR3 has 17 amino acids. V shed 2 bases and J shed 6 bases, with 23 bases lying between them. As DNA, the CDR3 is TGTGCCTGGAGTTCGGGACGGTCAAGCAGGGAGTCTCAGCCCCAGCATTTT. Translating gives CAWSSGRSSRESQPQHF.

This sequence joins TRBV27 and TRBJ1-1; TRBD1 matches at 9 bases. From germline, CDR1 is MNHEY and CDR2 SMNVEV (reference sequence). This CDR3 has 15 residues. Losses at the gene ends were 7 bases for V and 0 bases for J; bases not matched to a gene: 6. The CDR3: CASTLGTGLNTEAFF. The DNA for the CDR3 is TGTGCCAGCACCTTGGGGACAGGGTTGAACACTGAAGCTTTCTTT.

The chain links TRBV10-3 to TRBJ1-2; 7 nucleotides align to TRBD1. The V gene's germline CDR1 is ENHRY and CDR2 SYGVKD. The CDR3 is 12 residues long. V lost 7 bases and J lost 6; bases outside the gene matches: 5. The CDR3 spells CAITPTGDGYTF. The CDR3 coding sequence is TGTGCCATCACCCCAACAGGGGATGGCTACACCTTC.

V gene TRBV4-1 combines with J gene TRBJ1-5; D is unclear. V gave up 0 bases and J gave up 2 bases, with 11 bases separating them. Germline V gene data show CDR1 as MGHRA and CDR2 as YSYEKL. The CDR3 consists of 16 residues. CDR3 nucleotide sequence: TGCGCCAGCAGCCAAGATGGAGGGATTGGCAATCAGCCCCAGCATTTT. It is translated as CASSQDGGIGNQPQHF.

The V call is TRBV19, the J call TRBJ1-2; 9 bases map to TRBD1. CDR3 length equals 14 residues. The junction had 1 base not matched to a gene; V was cut back by 4 bases and J by 1 base. CDR1 is LNHDA and CDR2 is SQIVND in the germline V gene (reference sequence). This CDR3 reads CASSTGQGNYGYTF. CDR3 sequence (DNA): TGTGCCAGTAGTACGGGACAGGGTAACTATGGCTACACCTTC. Complete variable domain (other parts from reference TRBV19 and TRBJ1-2): DGGITQSPKYLFRKEGQNVTLSCEQNLNHDAMYWYRQDPGQGLRLIYYSQIVNDFQKGDIAEGYSVSREKKESFPLTVTSAQKNPTAFYLCASSTGQGNYGYTFGSGTRLTVV.

This rearrangement joins TRBV18 to TRBJ2-7; 10 bases align to TRBD2. V trimming: 3 bases; J trimming: 5 bases; junction bases outside the gene matches: 7. CDR3 length: 15 residues. CDR1 is KGHSH and CDR2 is LQKENI in the germline V gene. CDR3 sequence reads: CASSPSLAGIDEQYF. CDR3 DNA sequence: TGTGCCAGCTCACCCTCACTAGCGGGAATCGACGAGCAGTACTTC.

This clone has a single count. V usage is TRBV18 and J usage is TRBJ1-1; D uncertain. CDR1 and CDR2 (germline): KGHSH, LQKENI. V was pared by 0 bases and J by 1 base, with 9 bases between. This CDR3 has 15 residues. DNA of the CDR3: TGTGCCAGCTCACCACCGTCGCTGGGGAACACTGAAGCTTTCTTT. Its translation: CASSPPSLGNTEAFF.

The rearrangement links TRBV2 to TRBJ2-7; 8 nucleotides align to TRBD2. V lost 6 bases, J lost 7 bases, and 5 bases stayed unmatched. Germline V gene sequence: CDR1 SNHLY, CDR2 FYNNEI. The CDR3 sequence is 12 residues long. CDR3 loop: CASRGLGSEQYF. CDR3 in DNA: TGTGCCAGCAGGGGACTAGGTTCGGAGCAGTACTTC.